The clone carrying this T cell receptor (beta chain) has more than one count but fewer than ten. V lost 3 bases and J lost 0, with 11 bases in between. This CDR3 spans 15 amino acids. The germline gives CDR1 MDHEN, CDR2 SYDVKM. Preparation of the TCRbeta library involved a method that used unique molecular identifiers. A single record per CDR3 protein comes from TCRdb applying MiXCR to the PCR reads. This sample has 450,000 to 550,000 distinct CDR3 sequences; about an eighth occur once, and the top ten carry approximately 15%. The entry originates in a study of T-cell reconstitution after alpha-beta-depleted transplantation in children.

The rearrangement uses TRBV28 and TRBJ1-2; the D gene is possibly TRBD1 (5 bases). This sample comprised PBMCs, mostly from graft donor cells, obtained 180 days after TCRalphabeta/CD19-depleted stem cell transplant. The TCR was taken from a female patient between 2 and 15 years old who had a stem cell transplant for aplastic anemia, so the T cells may come from the graft donor. CDR3 DNA sequence: TGTGCCAGCAGTTTCCATCCAGGGACTAACTATGGCTACACCTTC. As protein: CASSFHPGTNYGYTF.